A single sample is the source of the 21 T cell receptor beta chains below, sequenced in a study of shared clonotypes between healthy human individuals. Naivety among CD8 cells was defined by CD45RO negativity and positive CCR7 selection, thereby excluding terminally differentiated effector memory CD45RA+ cells. Using immunoSEQ multiplex PCR, the repertoire was profiled, and TCRdb retains in-frame clones only, with some absent. The data hold about 1,800,000 clones, with roughly 95% observed a single time. Sequenced material: naive CD8+ T cells sorted from blood. The receptor source for this set is a man younger than 35 in good health.

This chain joins TRBV4-1 and TRBJ2-2; 16 bases agree with TRBD2. CDR1 is MGHRA, CDR2 YSYEKL, per germline. The V gene end was trimmed by 0 bases and the J gene end by 6 bases; junction bases not matched to a gene: 1. The CDR3 has 17 amino acids. In nucleotides, the CDR3 is TGCGCCAGCAGCCAAGAAGGGACTAGCGGGGGGGCCGGGGAGCTGTTTTTT. It translates to CASSQEGTSGGAGELFF.

The gene calls are TRBV11-1 and TRBJ1-1; no clear D. The CDR3 has 13 amino acids. V lost 3 bases and J 5 bases, leaving 10 bases between the germline ends. Germline V CDR1 and CDR2: SGHAT, FQDESV (reference sequence). The CDR3 sequence: CASSFGEGTEAFF. The DNA for the CDR3 is TGTGCCAGCAGCTTCGGGGAAGGTACTGAAGCTTTCTTT.

The V and J genes are TRBV7-9 and TRBJ2-7; the D is unclear. The CDR3 contains 13 residues. In germline, CDR1 is SEHNR, CDR2 FQNEAQ (reference sequence). V lost 4 bases, J lost 2 bases, and 9 bases lay in between. CDR3 amino acids: CASSSPLAYEQYF. In DNA form, the CDR3 reads TGTGCCAGCAGCTCCCCCCTCGCCTACGAGCAGTACTTC.

The CDR3 DNA reads as TGTGCCAGCAGCCCACAGGGGGCTGGTGACATTCAGTACTTC. Protein product: CASSPQGAGDIQYF. J is TRBJ2-4 and V is TRBV7-3; 9 nucleotides agree with TRBD1. This CDR3 has 14 amino acids. J was trimmed by 8 bases and V by 5 bases; bases with no gene match: 7. Germline-derived CDR1 and CDR2 are SGHTA and FQGTGA.

The gene calls are TRBV2 and TRBJ2-7; the D call may be TRBD1 or TRBD2 (7 bases each). V lost 7 bases to trimming and J lost 6 bases, with 19 bases between them. Germline CDR1 is SNHLY and CDR2 is FYNNEI. CDR3 length equals 14 residues. Here the CDR3 DNA reads TGTGCCAGCATAATACAGGGGAGGGGCTCCGAGCAGTACTTC. It is translated as CASIIQGRGSEQYF.

A remark on this clone: The identical CDR3 is also encoded by other nucleotide sequences in the sample. V is TRBV9 and J is TRBJ2-7; weak D call: TRBD1 (6 bases). V was pared by 0 bases and J by 4 bases, with 11 bases between. This CDR3 region has 14 residues. Germline V gene lookup returns CDR1 SGDLS and CDR2 YYNGEE. CDR3 amino acids: CASSVGAGAYEQYF. CDR3 DNA: TGTGCCAGCAGCGTAGGGGCAGGGGCATACGAGCAGTACTTC. Variable domain in full (rest from reference TRBV9 and TRBJ2-7): DSGVTQTPKHLITATGQRVTLRCSPRSGDLSVYWYQQSLDQGLQFLIQYYNGEERAKGNILERFSAQQFPDLHSELNLSSLELGDSALYFCASSVGAGAYEQYFGPGTRLTVT.

The J gene is TRBJ1-4, the V gene TRBV21-1. TRBV21-1 is an annotated pseudogene. This CDR3 has 15 residues. CDR3 in DNA: TGTGCCAGCAGCAAAGAGCCGGGGCATCGCGAAAAACTGTTTTTT. Protein sequence: CASSKEPGHREKLFF.

The genes are TRBV7-9 and TRBJ1-2, with D perhaps TRBD1 (5 bases). Trimming stripped 5 bases from V and 7 bases from J, with 17 bases between. The CDR3 extends over 14 amino acids. Germline loops: CDR1 SEHNR, CDR2 FQNEAQ (reference sequence). CDR3 region: CASSLPGQHFGYTF. For the CDR3, the DNA is TGTGCCAGCAGCCTACCTGGACAACATTTTGGCTACACCTTC.

The J gene is TRBJ1-1, the V gene TRBV25-1; 7 bases match TRBD1. The CDR3 totals 14 residues. Losses at the gene ends were 2 bases for V and 4 bases for J; bases not matched to a gene: 4. Germline CDR1 and CDR2: MGHDK and SYGVNS. The CDR3 coding sequence is TGTGCCAGCAGTGAAGACCCAGGGGGCACTGAAGCTTTCTTT. It encodes CASSEDPGGTEAFF.

V and J are TRBV6-1 and TRBJ2-7; TRBD2 matches at 8 bases. The CDR3 contains 15 residues. J lost 5 bases, V lost 6 bases, and 12 bases had no gene match. The germline V gene encodes CDR1 MNHNS and CDR2 SASEGT. The DNA of the CDR3 is TGTGCCAGCAGAGAACTAGCGGTTAAATTTAACGAGCAGTACTTC. This sequence encodes CASRELAVKFNEQYF.

The rearrangement uses TRBV7-2 and TRBJ1-4; 7 nucleotides agree with TRBD1. Trimming removed 7 bases from V and 6 bases from J; junction bases left unmatched: 14. Germline assignment: CDR1 SGHTA and CDR2 FQGNSA. This CDR3 spans 16 amino acids. CDR3 sequence: CASNQGGRDPYEKLFF. Written as DNA, the CDR3 is TGTGCCAGCAACCAAGGGGGCAGGGACCCTTATGAAAAACTGTTTTTT.

The chain carries TRBV4-3 and TRBJ2-7; 9 nucleotides agree with TRBD1. The CDR3 is 14 residues long. Germline loops: CDR1 LGHNA, CDR2 YSLEER. V lost 6 bases, J lost 5 bases, and 8 bases stayed unmatched. The CDR3 protein is CASSDRDRAHEQYF. DNA of the CDR3: TGCGCCAGCAGTGACCGGGACAGGGCCCACGAGCAGTACTTC.

This chain links TRBV29-1 with TRBJ2-1, with TRBD2 identical over 9 bases. Germline values: CDR1 SQVTM, CDR2 ANQGSEA. The CDR3 consists of 13 residues. Trimming at V came to 7 bases and at J to 3 bases, leaving 4 bases not matched to a gene. The CDR3 DNA reads TGCAGCGGCCGACTAGCGGACTACAATGAGCAGTTCTTC. It specifies CSGRLADYNEQFF.

The sample holds one count of this clone. This chain uses TRBV14 with TRBJ1-6; 9 bases are a match to TRBD1. The V segment lost 3 bases and the J segment 8 bases; nucleotides outside the gene matches: 8. Germline V lookup: CDR1 SGHDN, CDR2 FVKESK. This CDR3 is 16 amino acids long. The CDR3 DNA reads as TGTGCCAGCAGCCAGCCGGGACAGGGCGTCCATTCACCCCTCCACTTT. Translated, it gives CASSQPGQGVHSPLHF.

This clone has a single count. The chain is built from TRBV7-9 and TRBJ1-5; D ambiguous. V was trimmed by 5 bases and J by 2 bases, leaving 7 bases between them. From germline, CDR1 is SEHNR and CDR2 FQNEAQ (reference sequence). This CDR3 is built from 13 residues. The CDR3 DNA follows: TGTGCCAGCAGCATTTACGGCAATCAGCCCCAGCATTTT. This gives the protein CASSIYGNQPQHF.

Only one count was recorded for this clone. The V call is TRBV19, the J call TRBJ2-1; D uncertain. The V end was cut by 10 bases, the J end by 0 bases, with 7 bases between. The CDR3 has 12 amino acids. Germline CDR1 and CDR2: LNHDA and SQIVND (reference sequence). CDR3 in DNA: TGTGCCACTGCCTACTCCTACAATGAGCAGTTCTTC. This codes for CATAYSYNEQFF.

This clone was counted a single time. The chain uses TRBV2 and TRBJ2-2; 7 bases agree with TRBD2. Per germline, CDR1 SNHLY and CDR2 FYNNEI. The V and J ends lost 10 bases and 5 bases, in that order; junction bases with no gene match: 10. CDR3 length: 14 amino acids. The CDR3 loop reads CATKGGVRTGELFF. The CDR3 DNA sequence: TGTGCCACAAAGGGAGGGGTGCGTACCGGGGAGCTGTTTTTT.

As to this clone: Other DNA sequences in the sample encode the same CDR3. V gene TRBV7-2 combines with J gene TRBJ2-7; D remains ambiguous. V lost 4 bases and J lost 4, with 5 bases in between. CDR1 is SGHTA, CDR2 FQGNSA, per germline. CDR3 length: 11 amino acids. The CDR3 is CASSSPYEQYF. The CDR3 bases are TGTGCCAGCAGCTCCCCATACGAGCAGTACTTC. Looking up the rest from reference TRBV7-2 and TRBJ2-7 gives the full variable domain: GAGVSQSPSNKVTEKGKDVELRCDPISGHTALYWYRQSLGQGLEFLIYFQGNSAPDKSGLPSDRFSAERTGGSVSTLTIQRTQQEDSAVYLCASSSPYEQYFGPGTRLTVT.

The chain combines TRBV7-9 with TRBJ2-5, with D perhaps matching TRBD2 (5 bases). This CDR3 is built from 13 residues. V gave up 3 bases and J gave up 5 bases, with 10 bases separating them. Germline loops: CDR1 SEHNR, CDR2 FQNEAQ (reference sequence). DNA for the CDR3: TGTGCCAGCAGCTTCGAGGGTTGGGAGACCCAGTACTTC. It codes for CASSFEGWETQYF.

V gene TRBV7-9 combines with J gene TRBJ2-2; 9 bases agree with TRBD1. V shed 3 bases, J shed 1 base, and the junction held 3 bases outside the gene matches. Germline CDR1 SEHNR, CDR2 FQNEAQ (reference sequence). The CDR3 runs to 16 residues. The CDR3 DNA reads as TGTGCCAGCAGCTTTTTGGGACAGGGGAACACCGGGGAGCTGTTTTTT. Protein: CASSFLGQGNTGELFF. The variable domain in full, with the rest retrieved from reference TRBV7-9 and TRBJ2-2, is DTGVSQNPRHKITKRGQNVTFRCDPISEHNRLYWYRQTLGQGPEFLTYFQNEAQLEKSRLLSDRFSAERPKGSFSTLEIQRTEQGDSAMYLCASSFLGQGNTGELFFGEGSRLTVL.

Worth noting for this clone: Distinct nucleotide sequences in the sample also encode this CDR3. V usage is TRBV11-1 and J usage is TRBJ2-5; D call uncertain. Trimming took 5 bases from V and 4 from J, leaving 5 bases between them. This CDR3 region has 11 residues. In germline, CDR1 is SGHAT, CDR2 FQDESV (reference sequence). As DNA, the CDR3 is TGTGCCAGCAGCCTCGGAGAGACCCAGTACTTC. This sequence encodes CASSLGETQYF.